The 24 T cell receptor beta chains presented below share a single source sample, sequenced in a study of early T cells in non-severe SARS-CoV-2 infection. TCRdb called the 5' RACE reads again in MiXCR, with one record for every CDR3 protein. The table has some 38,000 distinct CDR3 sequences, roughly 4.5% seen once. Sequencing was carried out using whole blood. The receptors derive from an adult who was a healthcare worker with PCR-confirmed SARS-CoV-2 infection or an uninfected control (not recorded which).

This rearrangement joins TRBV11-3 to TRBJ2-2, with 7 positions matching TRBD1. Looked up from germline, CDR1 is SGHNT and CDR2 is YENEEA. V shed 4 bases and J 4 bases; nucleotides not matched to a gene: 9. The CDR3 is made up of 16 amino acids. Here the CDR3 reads CASSYSGTDGTGELFF. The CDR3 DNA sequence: TGTGCCAGCAGCTACTCCGGGACAGACGGCACCGGGGAGCTGTTTTTT.

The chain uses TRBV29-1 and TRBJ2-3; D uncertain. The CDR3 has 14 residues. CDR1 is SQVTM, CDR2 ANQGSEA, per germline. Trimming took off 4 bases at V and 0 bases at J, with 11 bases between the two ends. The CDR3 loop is CSVATSTSTDTQYF. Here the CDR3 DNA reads TGCAGCGTTGCGACCAGCACTAGCACAGATACGCAGTATTTT.

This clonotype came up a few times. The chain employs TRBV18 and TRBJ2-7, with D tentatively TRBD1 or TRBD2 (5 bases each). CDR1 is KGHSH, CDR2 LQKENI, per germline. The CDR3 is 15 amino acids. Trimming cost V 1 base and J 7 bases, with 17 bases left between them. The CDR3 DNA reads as TGTGCCAGCTCACCACTCACCGGGACCGCGTCAGAGCAGTACTTC. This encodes CASSPLTGTASEQYF.

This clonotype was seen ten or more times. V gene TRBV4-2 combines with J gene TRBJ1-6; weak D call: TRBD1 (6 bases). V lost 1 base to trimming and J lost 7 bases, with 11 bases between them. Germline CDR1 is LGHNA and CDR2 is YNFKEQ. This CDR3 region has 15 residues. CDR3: CASSQVWGGNSPLHF. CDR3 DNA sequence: TGTGCCAGCAGCCAAGTATGGGGGGGCAATTCACCCCTCCACTTT.

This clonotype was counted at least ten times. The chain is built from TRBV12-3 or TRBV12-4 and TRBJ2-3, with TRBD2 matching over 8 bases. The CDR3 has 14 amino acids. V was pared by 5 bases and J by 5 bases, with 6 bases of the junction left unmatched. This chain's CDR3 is CASSPGLGRDTQYF. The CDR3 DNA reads TGTGCCAGCAGTCCGGGACTAGGCAGAGATACGCAGTATTTT.

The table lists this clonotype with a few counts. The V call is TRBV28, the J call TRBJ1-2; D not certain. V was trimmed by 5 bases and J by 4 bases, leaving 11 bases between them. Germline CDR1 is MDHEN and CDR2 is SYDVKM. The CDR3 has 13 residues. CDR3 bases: TGTGCCAGCAGTATTCAGTCTGCCTATGGCTACACCTTC. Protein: CASSIQSAYGYTF.

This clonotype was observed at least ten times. CDR3 nucleotide sequence: TGTGCCACCAGTGATGAGAGGGAGACGTTCTTC. Translating it yields CATSDERETFF. The V gene is TRBV24-1, the J gene TRBJ2-1; D perhaps matches TRBD2 (5 bases). Trimming pared 3 bases from V and 15 bases from J, leaving 11 bases between. This CDR3 has 11 amino acids. Germline loops: CDR1 KGHDR, CDR2 SFDVKD.

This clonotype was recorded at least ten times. CDR3 DNA sequence: TGTGCCAGCAGCGTAGTAAGCGGGGGGGTCACAGATACGCAGTATTTT. The encoded protein is CASSVVSGGVTDTQYF. The chain has TRBV7-9 and TRBJ2-3; TRBD2 matches at 10 bases. V lost 5 bases to trimming and J lost 2 bases; unmatched junction nucleotides: 7. The CDR3 covers 16 residues. CDR1 is SEHNR, CDR2 FQNEAQ, per germline (reference sequence).

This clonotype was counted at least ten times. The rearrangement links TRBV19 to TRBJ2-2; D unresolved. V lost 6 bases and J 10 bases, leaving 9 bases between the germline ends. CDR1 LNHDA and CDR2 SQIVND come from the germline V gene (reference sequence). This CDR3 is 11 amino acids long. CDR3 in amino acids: CASRRNEELFF. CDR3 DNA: TGTGCCAGTAGGCGGAATGAGGAGCTGTTTTTT.

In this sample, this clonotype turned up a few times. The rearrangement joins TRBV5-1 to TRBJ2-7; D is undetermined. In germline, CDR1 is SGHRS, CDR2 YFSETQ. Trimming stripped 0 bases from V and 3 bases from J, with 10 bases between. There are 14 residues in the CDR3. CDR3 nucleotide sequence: TGCGCCAGCAGCTTGGACCGAACCCTCTACGAGCAGTACTTC. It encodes CASSLDRTLYEQYF.

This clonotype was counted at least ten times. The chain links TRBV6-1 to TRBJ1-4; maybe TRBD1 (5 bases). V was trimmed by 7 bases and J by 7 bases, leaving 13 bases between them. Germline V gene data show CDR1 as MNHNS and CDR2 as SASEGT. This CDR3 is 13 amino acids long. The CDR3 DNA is TGTGCCAGCAACGCAGGGTGGGCTGAAAAACTGTTTTTT. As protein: CASNAGWAEKLFF.

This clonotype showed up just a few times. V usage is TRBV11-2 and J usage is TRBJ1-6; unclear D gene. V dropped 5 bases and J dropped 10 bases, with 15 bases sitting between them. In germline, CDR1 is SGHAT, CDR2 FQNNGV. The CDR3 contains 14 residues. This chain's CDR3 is CASSTREGRSPLHF. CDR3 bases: TGTGCCAGCAGCACCCGGGAGGGCCGGTCACCCCTCCACTTT.

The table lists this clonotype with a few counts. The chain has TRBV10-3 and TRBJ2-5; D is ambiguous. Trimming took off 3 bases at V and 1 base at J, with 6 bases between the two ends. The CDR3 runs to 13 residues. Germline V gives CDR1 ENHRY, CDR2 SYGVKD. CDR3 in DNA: TGTGCCATCAGTGATACTATCCAAGAGACCCAGTACTTC. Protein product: CAISDTIQETQYF.

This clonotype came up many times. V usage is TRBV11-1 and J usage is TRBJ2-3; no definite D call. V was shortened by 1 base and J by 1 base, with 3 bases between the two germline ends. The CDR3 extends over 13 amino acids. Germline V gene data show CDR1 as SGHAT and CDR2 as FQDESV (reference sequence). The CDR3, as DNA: TGTGCCAGCAGCTTAGAGGGCACAGATACGCAGTATTTT. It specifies CASSLEGTDTQYF.

The CDR3 DNA reads TGTGCCAGCAGCACAAGGGGGGGCACAGATACGCAGTATTTT. Translated, it gives CASSTRGGTDTQYF. The chain combines TRBV5-4 with TRBJ2-3; either TRBD1 or TRBD2 may fit D (6 bases each). V was cut by 4 bases and J by 1 base, with 10 bases left in between. Germline assignment: CDR1 SGHNT and CDR2 YYREEE (reference sequence). The CDR3 runs 14 residues.

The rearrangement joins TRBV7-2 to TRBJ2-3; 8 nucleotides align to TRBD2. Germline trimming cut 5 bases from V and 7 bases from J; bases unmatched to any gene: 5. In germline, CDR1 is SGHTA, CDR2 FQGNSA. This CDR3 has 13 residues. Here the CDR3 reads CASSQGLAYTQYF. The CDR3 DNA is TGTGCCAGCAGCCAAGGACTAGCTTATACGCAGTATTTT.

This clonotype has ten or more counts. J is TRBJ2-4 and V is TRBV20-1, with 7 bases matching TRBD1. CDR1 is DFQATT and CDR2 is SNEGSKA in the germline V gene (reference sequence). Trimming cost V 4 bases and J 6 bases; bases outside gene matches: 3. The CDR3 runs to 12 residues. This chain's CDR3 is CSAKWDRNIQYF. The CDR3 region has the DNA TGCAGTGCTAAATGGGACAGAAACATTCAGTACTTC.

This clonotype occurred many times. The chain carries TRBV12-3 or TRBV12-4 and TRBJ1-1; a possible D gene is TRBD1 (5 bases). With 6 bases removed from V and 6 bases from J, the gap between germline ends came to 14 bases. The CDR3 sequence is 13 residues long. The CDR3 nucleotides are TGTGCCAGCAGGGTCGGGGGGAGCTCTGAAGCTTTCTTT. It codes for CASRVGGSSEAFF.

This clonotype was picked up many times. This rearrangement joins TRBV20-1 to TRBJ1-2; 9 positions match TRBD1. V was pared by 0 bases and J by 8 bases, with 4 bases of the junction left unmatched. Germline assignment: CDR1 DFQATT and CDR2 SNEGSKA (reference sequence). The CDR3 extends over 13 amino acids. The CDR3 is CSARDRDRAGYTF. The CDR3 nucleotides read TGCAGTGCTAGAGATAGGGACAGGGCCGGCTACACCTTC.

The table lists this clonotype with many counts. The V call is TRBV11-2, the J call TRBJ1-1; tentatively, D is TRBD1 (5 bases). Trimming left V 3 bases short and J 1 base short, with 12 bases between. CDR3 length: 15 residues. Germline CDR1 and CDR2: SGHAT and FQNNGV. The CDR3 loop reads CASSFRAVGNTEAFF. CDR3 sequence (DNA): TGTGCCAGCAGCTTCAGGGCTGTAGGGAACACTGAAGCTTTCTTT.

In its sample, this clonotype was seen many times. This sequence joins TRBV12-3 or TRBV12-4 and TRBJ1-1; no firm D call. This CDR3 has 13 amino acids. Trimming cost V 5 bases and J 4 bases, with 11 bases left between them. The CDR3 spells CASSAAGGTEAFF. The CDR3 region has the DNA TGTGCCAGCAGTGCGGCGGGTGGCACTGAAGCTTTCTTT.

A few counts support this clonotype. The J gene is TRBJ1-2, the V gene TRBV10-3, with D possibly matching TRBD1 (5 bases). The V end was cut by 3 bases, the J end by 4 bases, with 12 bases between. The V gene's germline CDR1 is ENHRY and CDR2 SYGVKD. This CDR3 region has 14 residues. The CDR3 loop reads CAISDFDSSYGYTF. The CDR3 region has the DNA TGTGCCATCAGTGACTTCGACAGTTCCTATGGCTACACCTTC.

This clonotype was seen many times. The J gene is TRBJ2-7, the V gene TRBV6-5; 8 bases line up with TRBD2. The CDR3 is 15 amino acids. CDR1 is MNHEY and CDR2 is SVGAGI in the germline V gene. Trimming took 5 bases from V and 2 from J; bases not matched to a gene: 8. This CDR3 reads CASSRGGGPTYEQYF. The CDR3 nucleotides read TGTGCCAGCAGTCGGGGCGGGGGGCCAACCTACGAGCAGTACTTC.

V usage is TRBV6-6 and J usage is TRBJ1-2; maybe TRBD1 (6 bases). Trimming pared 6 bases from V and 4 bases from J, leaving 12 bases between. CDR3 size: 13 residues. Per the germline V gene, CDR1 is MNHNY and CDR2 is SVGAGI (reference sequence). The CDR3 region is CASSSLGGYGYTF. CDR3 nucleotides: TGTGCCAGCAGCTCTCTAGGGGGCTATGGCTACACCTTC.